This passage covers 21 T cell receptor beta chains from one sample sequenced in a study of identical twins. A single record per CDR3 protein comes from TCRdb applying MiXCR to the 5' RACE reads. The data contain around 670,000 distinct CDR3 sequences, roughly 6.2% of them singletons. Material: naive T cells sorted from blood. The receptor set was obtained from a man in his late teens or twenties in good health.

This clonotype has a count of ten or more. The chain couples TRBV6-1 to TRBJ2-7, with D unclear. The CDR3 contains 17 residues. Deletions cut 6 bases from V and 0 bases from J, with 21 bases between. Germline CDR1 and CDR2: MNHNS and SASEGT. The CDR3 nucleotides are TGTGCCAGCAGGCATGGGGTCAGTGAGTCTGACTCCTACGAGCAGTACTTC. It translates to CASRHGVSESDSYEQYF.

The rearrangement uses TRBV20-1 and TRBJ2-5, with 8 bases fitting TRBD2. The CDR3 covers 17 residues. In germline, CDR1 is DFQATT, CDR2 SNEGSKA (reference sequence). V gave up 0 bases and J gave up 1 base; unmatched junction bases: 10. CDR3 sequence (DNA): TGCAGTGCTAGAGACGGGGGGGCGCGTATTTCCCAAGAGACCCAGTACTTC. It encodes CSARDGGARISQETQYF.

Ten or more counts support this clonotype. The CDR3: CSATGLALGTEQFF. The CDR3 nucleotides are TGCAGTGCTACGGGACTAGCCTTAGGAACGGAGCAGTTCTTC. The rearrangement links TRBV20-1 to TRBJ2-1, with 9 bases aligning to TRBD2. The V gene's germline CDR1 is DFQATT and CDR2 SNEGSKA (reference sequence). Unmatched junction bases numbered 11, after V lost 4 bases and J lost 10 bases. This CDR3 is built from 14 residues.

The table lists this clonotype with many counts. V usage is TRBV20-1 and J usage is TRBJ2-1; D is unresolved. The V end was cut by 4 bases, the J end by 6 bases, with 10 bases between. Germline lookup yields CDR1 DFQATT and CDR2 SNEGSKA (reference sequence). The CDR3 contains 12 residues. The CDR3 DNA sequence: TGCAGTGCTATTCGAGTGAGCAATGAGCAGTTCTTC. Protein product: CSAIRVSNEQFF.

This clonotype was seen a few times. The V call is TRBV12-3 or TRBV12-4, the J call TRBJ2-3; 8 nucleotides agree with TRBD1. Unmatched junction bases numbered 7, after V lost 4 bases and J lost 1 base. This CDR3 spans 16 amino acids. CDR3 loop: CASSSGDRRGTDTQYF. CDR3 nucleotide sequence: TGTGCCAGCAGTTCAGGGGACAGGCGAGGCACAGATACGCAGTATTTT.

This clonotype was seen many times. The chain is built from TRBV5-1 and TRBJ2-5; possibly TRBD2 for D (5 bases). V was cut by 4 bases and J by 5 bases, with 18 bases left in between. The CDR3 sequence is 15 residues long. Germline lookup yields CDR1 SGHRS and CDR2 YFSETQ. The CDR3: CASSLPPGSRETQYF. In DNA form, the CDR3 reads TGCGCCAGCAGCCTTCCTCCGGGATCCCGGGAGACCCAGTACTTC.

The CDR3 sequence: CASSPTTGLGEKLFF. DNA of the CDR3: TGTGCCAGCAGCCCGACCACAGGGTTGGGGGAAAAACTGTTTTTT. This rearrangement joins TRBV12-3 or TRBV12-4 to TRBJ1-4; D might be TRBD1 (6 bases). The V gene lost 6 bases and the J gene lost 8 bases, with 19 bases spanning the gap. The CDR3 is 15 residues long.

The chain is built from TRBV7-2 and TRBJ2-6; D uncertain. Looked up from germline, CDR1 is SGHTA and CDR2 is FQGNSA. The V end was cut by 2 bases, the J end by 0 bases, with 11 bases between. The CDR3 extends over 17 amino acids. The CDR3 coding sequence is TGTGCCAGCAGCTTAAGGTGGAGAACCTCTGGGGCCAACGTCCTGACTTTC. Translating it yields CASSLRWRTSGANVLTF. The full variable domain, in which reference TRBV7-2 and TRBJ2-6 provide the parts outside the CDR3, is GAGVSQSPSNKVTEKGKDVELRCDPISGHTALYWYRQSLGQGLEFLIYFQGNSAPDKSGLPSDRFSAERTGGSVSTLTIQRTQQEDSAVYLCASSLRWRTSGANVLTFGAGSRLTVL.

This clonotype was recorded at least ten times. The CDR3 here is CASSPAGGYYEQYF. The CDR3 region has the DNA TGTGCCAGCAGCCCTGCGGGAGGGTACTACGAGCAGTACTTC. The V gene is TRBV4-2, the J gene TRBJ2-7; 9 nucleotides match TRBD2. The V segment lost 4 bases and the J segment 3 bases; nucleotides outside the gene matches: 4. CDR3 size: 14 residues. The germline V gene has CDR1 LGHNA and CDR2 YNFKEQ.

This clonotype was counted ten times or more. The chain uses TRBV20-1 and TRBJ2-1, with TRBD2 matching 10 bases. J gave up 4 bases and V 0 bases, and 6 bases lay outside the gene matches. The CDR3 sequence is 16 residues long. CDR1 and CDR2 from the germline V gene are DFQATT and SNEGSKA (reference sequence). The chain's CDR3 is CSARDPATSGYNEQFF. CDR3 nucleotides: TGCAGTGCTAGAGATCCCGCGACTAGCGGGTACAATGAGCAGTTCTTC.

This clonotype was seen many times. The CDR3 here is CASSHRSGPSAKNIQYF. The DNA of the CDR3 is TGTGCCAGCAGCCATCGAAGTGGACCCTCAGCCAAAAACATTCAGTACTTC. The chain carries TRBV12-3 or TRBV12-4 and TRBJ2-4; D is ambiguous. The length of the CDR3 is 17 residues. Trimming pared 6 bases from V and 0 bases from J, leaving 18 bases between.

The rearrangement links TRBV20-1 to TRBJ2-5; 7 bases align to TRBD1. The CDR3 spans 14 residues. Looked up from germline, CDR1 is DFQATT and CDR2 is SNEGSKA (reference sequence). After removal of 4 bases from V and 2 bases from J, the junction contained 7 bases not matched to a gene. The CDR3 loop reads CSATPGQWQETQYF. The CDR3 bases are TGCAGTGCTACACCGGGACAGTGGCAAGAGACCCAGTACTTC.

This clonotype was found many times. One end of the junction does not line up with germline, which may come from a read error. The chain joins TRBV5-1 to TRBJ2-2, with D possibly being TRBD2 (6 bases). This CDR3 has 14 amino acids. Germline CDR1 reads SGHRS; CDR2 reads YFSETQ. The CDR3 loop reads CASSPTGVTGELFF. The CDR3 nucleotides read TGTGCCAGCAGCCCCACGGGGGTCACCGGGGAGCTGTTTTTT.

This clonotype was seen at least ten times. V and J are TRBV5-1 and TRBJ1-1; the D is unclear. Germline V gene data show CDR1 as SGHRS and CDR2 as YFSETQ. CDR3 length: 12 residues. V was shortened by 4 bases and J by 12 bases, with 16 bases between the two germline ends. CDR3 sequence (DNA): TGCGCCAGCAGCCCCGACGGGGAGCTGACTTTCTTT. This encodes CASSPDGELTFF. The entire variable domain, with the rest obtained from reference TRBV5-1 and TRBJ1-1, is as follows: KAGVTQTPRYLIKTRGQQVTLSCSPISGHRSVSWYQQTPGQGLQFLFEYFSETQRNKGNFPGRFSGRQFSNSRSEMNVSTLELGDSALYLCASSPDGELTFFGQGTRLTVV.

This clonotype was counted ten times or more. The chain links TRBV7-2 to TRBJ2-5; D is unclear. The germline CDR1 and CDR2 sequences are SGHTA and FQGNSA. V was clipped by 5 bases and J by 4 bases, with 11 bases between them. The CDR3 is 13 residues long. The CDR3 nucleotides are TGTGCCAGCAGCCGCCGGAGTTCAGAGACCCAGTACTTC. It encodes CASSRRSSETQYF.

CDR3 amino acids: CASSQTTSVAKNIQYF. The CDR3 DNA is TGTGCCAGCAGCCAAACTACTAGCGTAGCCAAAAACATTCAGTACTTC. This chain uses TRBV12-3 or TRBV12-4 with TRBJ2-4, with 7 nucleotides matching TRBD2. The CDR3 is 16 amino acids. V lost 6 bases to trimming and J lost 0 bases; unmatched junction nucleotides: 8.

This clonotype has only a few counts. This chain links TRBV18 with TRBJ1-1; the match to TRBD1 covers 7 bases. Germline CDR1 and CDR2: KGHSH and LQKENI. The length of the CDR3 is 17 residues. V lost 1 base, J lost 0 bases, and 8 bases stayed unmatched. DNA of the CDR3: TGTGCCAGCTCACCACAAAGGGAAGGGGGCATGAACACTGAAGCTTTCTTT. Translated, it gives CASSPQREGGMNTEAFF.

This clonotype was observed many times. The chain is built from TRBV29-1 and TRBJ2-1, with 8 bases aligning to TRBD1. The CDR3 has 17 residues. V lost 7 bases and J lost 4; bases outside the gene matches: 18. The germline V gene encodes CDR1 SQVTM and CDR2 ANQGSEA. The CDR3: CSAGQGEGRERYNEQFF. CDR3 DNA: TGCAGCGCCGGACAGGGCGAGGGGCGCGAACGTTACAATGAGCAGTTCTTC.

CDR3 in amino acids: CASSQPGSRGGTQYF. The CDR3 DNA follows: TGTGCCAGCAGCCAACCTGGGTCGCGAGGGGGGACCCAGTACTTC. This chain links TRBV3-1 with TRBJ2-5; a weak D match, TRBD1 (6 bases). Germline V gene lookup returns CDR1 LGHDT and CDR2 YNNKEL (reference sequence). CDR3 length equals 15 residues. Trimming cost V 2 bases and J 7 bases, with 17 bases left between them.

This clonotype was found a few times. The chain recombines TRBV5-1 with TRBJ1-1; D is unresolved. This CDR3 is 15 amino acids long. Trimming removed 0 bases from V and 9 bases from J, with 18 bases in between. Germline-derived CDR1 and CDR2 are SGHRS and YFSETQ. CDR3 in amino acids: CASSLASAGNGKAFF. DNA of the CDR3: TGCGCCAGCAGCTTGGCCTCAGCGGGTAATGGGAAAGCTTTCTTT.

V gene TRBV4-1 combines with J gene TRBJ2-3, with D tentatively TRBD1 (8 bases). V was trimmed by 3 bases and J by 1 base, leaving 17 bases between them. The CDR3 loop spans 17 amino acids. Germline values: CDR1 MGHRA, CDR2 YSYEKL. Here the CDR3 reads CASSHEQGGLGTDTQYF. CDR3 nucleotides: TGCGCCAGCAGCCATGAACAGGGGGGGCTCGGCACAGATACGCAGTATTTT.